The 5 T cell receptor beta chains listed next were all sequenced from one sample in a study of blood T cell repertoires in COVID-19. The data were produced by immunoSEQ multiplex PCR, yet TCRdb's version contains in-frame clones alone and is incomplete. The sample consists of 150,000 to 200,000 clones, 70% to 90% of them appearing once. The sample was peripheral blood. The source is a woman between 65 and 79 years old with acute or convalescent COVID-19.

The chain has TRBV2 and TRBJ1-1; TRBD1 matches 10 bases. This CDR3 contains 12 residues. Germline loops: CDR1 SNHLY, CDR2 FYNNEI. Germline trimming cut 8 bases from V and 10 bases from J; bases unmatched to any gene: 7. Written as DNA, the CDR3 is TGTGCCAGCGTTGGGACAGGGGAGACAGCTTTCTTT. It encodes CASVGTGETAFF.

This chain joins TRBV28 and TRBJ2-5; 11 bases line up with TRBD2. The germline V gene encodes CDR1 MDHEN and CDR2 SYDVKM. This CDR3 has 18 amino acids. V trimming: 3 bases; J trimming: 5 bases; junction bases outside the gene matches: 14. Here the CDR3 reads CASSFQWGTSGPLETQYF. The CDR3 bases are TGTGCCAGCAGTTTCCAATGGGGGACTAGCGGCCCTTTGGAGACCCAGTACTTC.

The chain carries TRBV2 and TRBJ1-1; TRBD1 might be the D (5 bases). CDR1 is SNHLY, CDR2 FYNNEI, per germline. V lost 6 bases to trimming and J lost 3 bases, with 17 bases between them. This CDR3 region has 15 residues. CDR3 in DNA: TGTGCCAGCAGCTTAATCCGGGTGGGGCACACTGAAGCTTTCTTT. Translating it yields CASSLIRVGHTEAFF. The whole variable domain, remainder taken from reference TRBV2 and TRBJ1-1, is EPEVTQTPSHQVTQMGQEVILRCVPISNHLYFYWYRQILGQKVEFLVSFYNNEISEKSEIFDDQFSVERPDGSNFTLKIRSTKLEDSAMYFCASSLIRVGHTEAFFGQGTRLTVV.

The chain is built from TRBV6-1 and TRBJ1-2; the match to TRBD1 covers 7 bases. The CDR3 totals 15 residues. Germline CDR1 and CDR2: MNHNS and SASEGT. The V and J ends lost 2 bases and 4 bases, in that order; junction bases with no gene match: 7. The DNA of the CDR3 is TGTGCCAGCAGTGAATTTACAGGGGCGAGCTATGGCTACACCTTC. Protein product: CASSEFTGASYGYTF.

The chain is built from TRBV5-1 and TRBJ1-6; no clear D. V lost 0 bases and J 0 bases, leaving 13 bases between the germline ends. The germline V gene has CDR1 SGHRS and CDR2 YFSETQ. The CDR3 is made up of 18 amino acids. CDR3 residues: CASSLEPTGSSYNSPLHF. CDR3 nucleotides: TGCGCCAGCAGCTTGGAGCCCACGGGGAGCTCCTATAATTCACCCCTCCACTTT.